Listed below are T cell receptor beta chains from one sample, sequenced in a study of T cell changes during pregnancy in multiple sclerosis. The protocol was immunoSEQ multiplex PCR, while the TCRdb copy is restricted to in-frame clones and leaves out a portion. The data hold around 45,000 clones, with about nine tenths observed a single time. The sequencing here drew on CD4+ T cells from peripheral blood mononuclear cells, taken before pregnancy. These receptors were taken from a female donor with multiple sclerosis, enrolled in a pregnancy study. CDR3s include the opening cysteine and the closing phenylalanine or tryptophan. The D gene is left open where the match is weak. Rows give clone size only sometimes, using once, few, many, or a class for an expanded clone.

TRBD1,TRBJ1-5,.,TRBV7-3,CASSRQGEQPQHF,TGTGCCAGCAGTCGACAGGGGGAACAGCCCCAGCATTTT
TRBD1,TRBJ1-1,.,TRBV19,CASSFRDRRNTEAFF,TGTGCCAGTAGTTTTAGGGACAGGAGGAACACTGAAGCTTTCTTT
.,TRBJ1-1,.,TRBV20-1,CSAPTHLEAFF,TGCAGTGCCCCTACCCATTTGGAAGCTTTCTTT
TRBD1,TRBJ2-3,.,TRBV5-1,CASSDGQVSGTDTQYF,TGCGCCAGCAGCGACGGACAGGTCTCGGGCACAGATACGCAGTATTTT
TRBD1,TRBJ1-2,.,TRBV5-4,CASSSGQGRRDYGYTF,TGTGCCAGCAGCTCAGGACAGGGCCGGAGGGACTATGGCTACACCTTC
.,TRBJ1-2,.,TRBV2,CASRTANYGYTF,TGTGCCAGCAGGACAGCTAACTATGGCTACACCTTC
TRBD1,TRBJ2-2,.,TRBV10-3,CAISELGQPNTGELFF,TGTGCCATCAGTGAGTTGGGACAGCCGAACACCGGGGAGCTGTTTTTT
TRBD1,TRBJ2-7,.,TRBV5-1,CASSLRQGASYEQYF,TGCGCCAGCAGCTTAAGACAGGGGGCGTCCTACGAGCAGTACTTC
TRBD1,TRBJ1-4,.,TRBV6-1,CASGRGMEKLFF,TGTGCCAGTGGCAGGGGGATGGAAAAACTGTTTTTT
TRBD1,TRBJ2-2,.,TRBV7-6,CASSPNSETGTGELFF,TGTGCCAGCAGCCCCAACTCTGAGACAGGGACCGGGGAGCTGTTTTTT
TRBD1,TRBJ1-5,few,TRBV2,CASSLTGAAQHF,TGTGCCAGCAGCTTGACAGGGGCCGCCCAGCATTTT
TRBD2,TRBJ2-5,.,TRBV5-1,CASSLEASGGWETQYF,TGCGCCAGCAGCTTGGAAGCTAGCGGGGGTTGGGAGACCCAGTACTTC
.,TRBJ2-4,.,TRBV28,CASTPTLAKNIQYF,TGTGCCAGCACCCCGACTTTAGCCAAAAACATTCAGTACTTC
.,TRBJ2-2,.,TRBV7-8,CASSALPFPTGELFF,TGTGCCAGCAGCGCACTTCCCTTCCCCACCGGGGAGCTGTTTTTT
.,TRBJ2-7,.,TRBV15,CATSRDLGQREQYF,TGTGCCACCAGCAGAGATCTAGGACAAAGAGAGCAGTACTTC
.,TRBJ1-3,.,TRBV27,CASSAPGLNSGNTIYF,TGTGCCAGCAGTGCTCCAGGGCTTAACTCTGGAAACACCATATATTTT
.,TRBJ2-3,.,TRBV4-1,CASRGGFGSGTDTQYF,TGCGCCAGCAGGGGCGGCTTTGGTAGCGGCACAGATACGCAGTATTTT
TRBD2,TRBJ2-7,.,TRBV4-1,CASSSPGGSYEQYF,TGCGCCAGCAGCTCCCCGGGGGGGTCCTACGAGCAGTACTTC
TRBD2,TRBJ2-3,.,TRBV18,CASSPLGRGSGTDTQYF,TGTGCCAGCTCACCACTTGGGCGGGGGAGCGGAACAGATACGCAGTATTTT
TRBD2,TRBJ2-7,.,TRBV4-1,CASSAGLAGRYEQYF,TGCGCCAGCAGCGCGGGACTAGCGGGAAGGTACGAGCAGTACTTC
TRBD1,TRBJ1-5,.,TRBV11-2,CASSRQGDSQPQHF,TGTGCCAGCAGTCGACAGGGGGACAGCCAGCCCCAGCATTTT
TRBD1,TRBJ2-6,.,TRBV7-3,CASSYRGPAGANVLTF,TGTGCCAGCAGCTACAGGGGGCCAGCTGGGGCCAACGTCCTGACTTTC
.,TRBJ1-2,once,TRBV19,CASRPTGRATYGYTF,TGTGCCAGTAGGCCAACAGGGAGGGCTACCTATGGCTACACCTTC
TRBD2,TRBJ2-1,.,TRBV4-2,CASSQEGLAATYNEQFF,TGTGCCAGCAGCCAAGAGGGACTAGCCGCTACCTACAATGAGCAGTTCTTC
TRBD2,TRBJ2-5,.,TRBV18,CASSLGLAVWGQYF,TGTGCCAGCTCCCTTGGACTAGCGGTATGGGGCCAGTACTTC
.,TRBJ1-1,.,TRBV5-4,CASNSAGGARATEAFF,TGTGCCAGCAACTCCGCCGGGGGGGCGCGGGCGACTGAAGCTTTCTTT
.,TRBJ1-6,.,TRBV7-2,CASRATPENSPLHF,TGTGCCAGTAGAGCGACTCCAGAGAATTCACCCCTCCACTTT
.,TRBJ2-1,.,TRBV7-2,CASSLRWLRGRSYNEQFF,TGTGCCAGCAGCTTAAGGTGGTTGAGAGGGAGATCCTACAATGAGCAGTTCTTC
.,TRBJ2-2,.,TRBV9,CASSVGIQSFTGELFF,TGTGCCAGCAGCGTAGGTATACAGAGCTTCACCGGGGAGCTGTTTTTT